These 3 T cell receptor beta chains share one sample of origin, sequenced in a study of identical twins (dated by TCRdb to the mid-2010s). Library creation used 5' RACE. The reads were generated on an Illumina HiSeq 2000. The public reads were reprocessed in TCRdb via fastp at Q25 and MiXCR, keeping in-frame beta chains. Every distinct CDR3 protein forms one entry, paired with its most common genes and DNA. This sample holds about 900,000 distinct CDR3 sequences; more than 9% were observed only once. Of the sample, around 1.6% falls within the top ten clones. This sample also appeared in a second study, on yellow fever vaccine responses in identical twins.

Specimen: PBMCs. The receptors were gathered from a young woman in good health.

This clonotype was recorded many times. This sequence joins TRBV12-3 or TRBV12-4 and TRBJ1-1; tentatively, D is TRBD1 (5 bases). V gave up 2 bases and J gave up 1 base, with 14 bases separating them. The CDR3 loop spans 16 amino acids. The CDR3 loop is CASSLRQGRQNTEAFF. The CDR3 bases are TGTGCCAGCAGTTTACGCCAGGGTCGGCAGAACACTGAAGCTTTCTTT.

This clonotype turned up a few times. In nucleotides, the CDR3 is TGTGCCAGCAGTTTAGACCGGACAGGGGGCTCTCTTCTGGCTTTCTTT. Protein sequence: CASSLDRTGGSLLAFF. The V and J genes are TRBV12-3 or TRBV12-4 and TRBJ1-1; 11 nucleotides line up with TRBD1. The CDR3 has 16 residues. The trim removed 1 base at V and 11 bases at J, leaving 12 bases unmatched.

This chain joins TRBV29-1 and TRBJ2-1; D ambiguous. Germline CDR1 reads SQVTM; CDR2 reads ANQGSEA. The CDR3 has 10 residues. The V end lost 3 bases, the J end lost 10 bases, and 7 bases lay between the germline ends. CDR3 loop: CSVEGTEQFF. DNA of the CDR3: TGCAGCGTTGAGGGCACAGAGCAGTTCTTC.